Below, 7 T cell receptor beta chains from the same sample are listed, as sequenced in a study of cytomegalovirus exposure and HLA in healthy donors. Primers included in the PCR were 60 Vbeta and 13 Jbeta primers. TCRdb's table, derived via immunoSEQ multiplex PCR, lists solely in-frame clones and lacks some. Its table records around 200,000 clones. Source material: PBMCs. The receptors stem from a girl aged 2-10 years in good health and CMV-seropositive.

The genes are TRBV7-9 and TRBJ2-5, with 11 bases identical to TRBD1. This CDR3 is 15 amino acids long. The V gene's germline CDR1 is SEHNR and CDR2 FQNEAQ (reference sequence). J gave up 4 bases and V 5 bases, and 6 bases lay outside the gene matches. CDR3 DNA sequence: TGTGCCAGCAGCACACCGGGACAGGGGGGAGAGACCCAGTACTTC. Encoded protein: CASSTPGQGGETQYF.

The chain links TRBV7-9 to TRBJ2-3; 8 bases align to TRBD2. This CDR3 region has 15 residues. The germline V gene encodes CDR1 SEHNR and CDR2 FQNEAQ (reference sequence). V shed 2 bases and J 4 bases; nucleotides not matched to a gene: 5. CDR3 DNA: TGTGCCAGCAGCTTAACCGGGACTAGGGCAGATACGCAGTATTTT. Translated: CASSLTGTRADTQYF.

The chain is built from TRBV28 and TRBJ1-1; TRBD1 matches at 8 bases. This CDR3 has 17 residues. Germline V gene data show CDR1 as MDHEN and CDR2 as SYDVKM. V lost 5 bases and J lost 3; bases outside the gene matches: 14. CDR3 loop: CASSHDRGPQGDTEAFF. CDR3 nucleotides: TGTGCCAGCAGTCACGACAGGGGACCGCAGGGGGACACTGAAGCTTTCTTT. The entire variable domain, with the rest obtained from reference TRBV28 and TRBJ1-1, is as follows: DVKVTQSSRYLVKRTGEKVFLECVQDMDHENMFWYRQDPGLGLRLIYFSYDVKMKEKGDIPEGYSVSREKKERFSLILESASTNQTSMYLCASSHDRGPQGDTEAFFGQGTRLTVV.

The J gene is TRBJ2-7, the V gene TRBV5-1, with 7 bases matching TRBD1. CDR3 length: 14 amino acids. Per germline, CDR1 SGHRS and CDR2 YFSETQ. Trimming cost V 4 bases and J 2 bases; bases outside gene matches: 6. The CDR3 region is CASSLRQGPYEQYF. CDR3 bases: TGCGCCAGCAGCCTCAGACAGGGTCCCTACGAGCAGTACTTC.

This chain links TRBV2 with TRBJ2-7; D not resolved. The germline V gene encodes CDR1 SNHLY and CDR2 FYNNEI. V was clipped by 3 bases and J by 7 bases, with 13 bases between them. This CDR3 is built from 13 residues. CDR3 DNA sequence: TGTGCCAGCAGTGACCTCGAGATCGGGGAGCAGTACTTC. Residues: CASSDLEIGEQYF.

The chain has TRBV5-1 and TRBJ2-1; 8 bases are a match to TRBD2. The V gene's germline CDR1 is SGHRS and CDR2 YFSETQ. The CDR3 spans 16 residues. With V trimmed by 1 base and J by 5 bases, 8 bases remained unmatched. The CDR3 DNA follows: TGCGCCAGCAGCTTGAGGGCTAGCGGGCTAGACAATGAGCAGTTCTTC. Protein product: CASSLRASGLDNEQFF.

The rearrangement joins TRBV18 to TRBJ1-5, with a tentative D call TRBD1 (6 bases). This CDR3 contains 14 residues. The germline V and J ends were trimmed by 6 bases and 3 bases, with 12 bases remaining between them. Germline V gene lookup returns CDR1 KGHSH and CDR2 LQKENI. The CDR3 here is CASSLTGDNQPQHF. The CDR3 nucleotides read TGTGCCAGCTCCTTGACAGGTGACAATCAGCCCCAGCATTTT.